One and the same sample provided the 7 T cell receptor beta chains below, sequenced in a study of blood T cells in healthy people across ages. The use of a sample-barcoded 5' primer and a J-beta primer mix characterized a second PCR of roughly 6 to 11 cycles. MiXCR was run by TCRdb on the 5' RACE reads, yielding one entry per CDR3 protein. Of hundreds of thousands of distinct CDR3 sequences in the sample, around 49% were seen once. Sequences were obtained from blood. These TCRs come from a man aged 25-45 years in good health.

This chain links TRBV20-1 with TRBJ2-7; TRBD2 matches 9 bases. The CDR3 is made up of 14 amino acids. J was trimmed by 5 bases and V by 5 bases; bases with no gene match: 10. The germline V gene has CDR1 DFQATT and CDR2 SNEGSKA (reference sequence). The CDR3 loop is CSARPGLAVDEQYF. The CDR3 DNA sequence: TGCAGTGCTCGACCGGGACTAGCAGTTGACGAGCAGTACTTC.

This clonotype was observed a handful of times. V and J are TRBV9 and TRBJ2-3; D is uncertain. The CDR3 consists of 13 residues. CDR1 and CDR2 (germline): SGDLS, YYNGEE. The V and J ends lost 3 bases and 5 bases respectively, with 10 bases between them. The CDR3: CASSGRLGDTQYF. In DNA, the CDR3 is TGTGCCAGCAGCGGACGTCTAGGAGATACGCAGTATTTT.

The V gene is TRBV3-1, the J gene TRBJ2-5; D unresolved. V shed 3 bases and J shed 4 bases, with 18 bases lying between them. The CDR3 runs to 16 residues. Germline values: CDR1 LGHDT, CDR2 YNNKEL (reference sequence). CDR3 protein: CASSQGPRPHRETQYF. CDR3 bases: TGTGCCAGCAGCCAGGGCCCCCGGCCCCATCGAGAGACCCAGTACTTC.

The chain joins TRBV20-1 to TRBJ2-1; D remains ambiguous. CDR1 is DFQATT and CDR2 is SNEGSKA in the germline V gene (reference sequence). V was shortened by 0 bases and J by 8 bases, with 14 bases between the two germline ends. There are 14 residues in the CDR3. The CDR3 here is CSARDPKGGDEQFF. The CDR3, as DNA: TGCAGTGCTAGAGATCCTAAAGGTGGCGATGAGCAGTTCTTC.

This clonotype has a handful of counts. The CDR3 sequence is CSALGAGLLAPQHF. The CDR3 coding sequence is TGCAGTGCGCTAGGTGCGGGGTTGCTCGCGCCCCAGCATTTT. V gene TRBV20-1 combines with J gene TRBJ1-5; the D is unclear. Germline CDR1 is DFQATT and CDR2 is SNEGSKA (reference sequence). V was shortened by 6 bases and J by 9 bases, with 21 bases between the two germline ends. CDR3 length: 14 amino acids.

The rearrangement links TRBV28 to TRBJ1-2, with 9 bases fitting TRBD1. V shed 2 bases and J 0 bases; nucleotides not matched to a gene: 7. The CDR3 runs to 17 residues. Germline loops: CDR1 MDHEN, CDR2 SYDVKM. CDR3 DNA: TGTGCCAGCAGTTTACGACAGGGGGTGAGAGCTAACTATGGCTACACCTTC. Its protein is CASSLRQGVRANYGYTF.

This clonotype has just a few counts. The rearrangement joins TRBV2 to TRBJ2-1; 10 bases fit TRBD1. CDR1 SNHLY and CDR2 FYNNEI come from the germline V gene. The V gene end was trimmed by 8 bases and the J gene end by 5 bases; junction bases not matched to a gene: 12. This CDR3 comprises 16 residues. In DNA, the CDR3 is TGTGCCAGCCTACACATCGACAGGGGGCGCGACAATGAGCAGTTCTTC. Translated, it gives CASLHIDRGRDNEQFF.